Shown below are 13 T cell receptor beta chains from a single sample sequenced in a study of STAT5B mutations in CD4+ large granular lymphocyte leukemia. Libraries were prepared by immunoSEQ multiplex PCR; TCRdb keeps only in-frame clonotypes and omits some of them. The sample comprises 25,000 to 35,000 clones, approximately 81% of which are singletons, and approximately 2.5% rests with the top ten. What was sequenced was CD4+ T cells from blood buffy coats. The receptors shown here come from a human donor in good health.

The chain employs TRBV7-9 and TRBJ2-2; 7 bases map to TRBD2. With 7 bases clipped from V and 2 bases from J, the junction kept 7 bases outside the gene matches. This CDR3 comprises 15 residues. Germline V CDR1 and CDR2: SEHNR, FQNEAQ (reference sequence). For the CDR3, the DNA is TGTGCCAGCAACTCGGGGGGATTCAACACCGGGGAGCTGTTTTTT. This sequence encodes CASNSGGFNTGELFF. The full variable domain, completed using reference TRBV7-9 and TRBJ2-2, is DTGVSQNPRHKITKRGQNVTFRCDPISEHNRLYWYRQTLGQGPEFLTYFQNEAQLEKSRLLSDRFSAERPKGSFSTLEIQRTEQGDSAMYLCASNSGGFNTGELFFGEGSRLTVL.

This clone was detected only a few times. The rearrangement links TRBV6-6 to TRBJ1-3, with D uncertain. Germline V gene data show CDR1 as MNHNY and CDR2 as SVGAGI (reference sequence). The CDR3 contains 12 residues. Between the trimmed V and J ends, which lost 6 bases and 4 bases, there was a span of 7 bases. The CDR3 coding sequence is TGTGCCAGCAGACTACAGGGAAACACCATATATTTT. Translation gives CASRLQGNTIYF.

The V and J genes are TRBV30 and TRBJ2-1, with 11 bases lining up with TRBD2. This CDR3 region has 15 residues. Germline V gene data show CDR1 as GTSNPN and CDR2 as SVGIG (reference sequence). V dropped 2 bases and J dropped 9; count of bases not matched to a gene: 9. CDR3 sequence (DNA): TGTGCCTGGAGTCTACTAGCGGGAGAAAATAGTGAGCAGTTCTTC. Amino acid sequence: CAWSLLAGENSEQFF.

The V gene is TRBV7-8, the J gene TRBJ1-6, with no clear D. Trimming removed 2 bases at V and 4 bases at J, with 6 bases between. Germline V gene data show CDR1 as SGHVS and CDR2 as FQNEAQ. The CDR3 is made up of 14 amino acids. The CDR3 DNA reads as TGTGCCAGCAGCTTAAGTGGATATAATTCACCCCTCCACTTT. The encoded protein is CASSLSGYNSPLHF.

The genes are TRBV5-6 and TRBJ2-7, with no clear D. V was pared by 3 bases and J by 2 bases, with 15 bases between. This CDR3 spans 15 amino acids. The germline V gene encodes CDR1 SGHDT and CDR2 YYEEEE. The CDR3 DNA sequence: TGTGCCAGCAGCTCCCTCAGAGGCCTGACCTACGAGCAGTACTTC. This gives the protein CASSSLRGLTYEQYF.

This chain links TRBV11-3 with TRBJ2-1; perhaps TRBD1 as D (6 bases). Trimming shortened V by 8 bases and J by 8 bases, and 10 bases separated the two germline ends. This CDR3 region has 11 residues. The germline gives CDR1 SGHNT, CDR2 YENEEA. Here the CDR3 DNA reads TGTGCCAGCTCCAGGGGTTATGAGCAGTTCTTC. It specifies CASSRGYEQFF.

The V call is TRBV29-1, the J call TRBJ1-4, with D possibly being TRBD1 (6 bases). The CDR3 is 13 residues long. Germline loops: CDR1 SQVTM, CDR2 ANQGSEA. The V end was cut by 6 bases, the J end by 4 bases, with 12 bases between. CDR3 coding DNA: TGCAGCGTGTCGACAGGTCTTAATGAAAAACTGTTTTTT. Protein sequence: CSVSTGLNEKLFF.

The J gene is TRBJ1-6, the V gene TRBV5-8, with D perhaps TRBD1 (5 bases). This CDR3 region has 17 residues. Between the trimmed V and J ends, which lost 4 bases and 1 base, there was a span of 15 bases. From germline, CDR1 is SGHTS and CDR2 YDEGEE. The DNA of the CDR3 is TGTGCCAGCAGCGCCCGGGACGGGGGATCCTATAATTCACCCCTCCACTTT. This translates into CASSARDGGSYNSPLHF.

The rearrangement uses TRBV19 and TRBJ2-1, with D perhaps TRBD2 (7 bases). This CDR3 has 14 amino acids. V lost 4 bases to trimming and J lost 6 bases, with 13 bases between them. The germline CDR1 and CDR2 sequences are LNHDA and SQIVND (reference sequence). The CDR3 DNA sequence: TGTGCCAGTAGTAGCGGGGAGGGGGTCAATGAGCAGTTCTTC. This encodes CASSSGEGVNEQFF.

The chain is built from TRBV28 and TRBJ1-5, with a tentative D call TRBD1 (6 bases). The CDR3 runs 15 residues. V shed 4 bases and J shed 6 bases, with 16 bases lying between them. Germline lookup yields CDR1 MDHEN and CDR2 SYDVKM. CDR3 DNA: TGTGCCAGCAGTTCCCCAGGGGTATCGAGTCAGCCCCAGCATTTT. It specifies CASSSPGVSSQPQHF.

CDR3 sequence (DNA): TGTGCCATCAGTGGCAGACTAGCGGGAGTAGCAGATACGCAGTATTTT. Amino acids: CAISGRLAGVADTQYF. The rearrangement uses TRBV10-3 and TRBJ2-3, with 12 bases identical to TRBD2. J was trimmed by 4 bases and V by 4 bases; bases with no gene match: 6. This CDR3 has 16 residues. Germline V CDR1 and CDR2: ENHRY, SYGVKD.

This chain uses TRBV7-9 with TRBJ1-4, with 7 bases aligning to TRBD1. The CDR3 is made up of 17 amino acids. After removal of 3 bases from V and 0 bases from J, the junction contained 7 bases not matched to a gene. Per the germline V gene, CDR1 is SEHNR and CDR2 is FQNEAQ (reference sequence). CDR3 nucleotide sequence: TGTGCCAGCAGCTTGGGACAGTCCTATGCAACTAATGAAAAACTGTTTTTT. It translates to CASSLGQSYATNEKLFF.

V and J are TRBV15 and TRBJ1-2; D remains ambiguous. Germline loops: CDR1 LNHNV, CDR2 YYDKDF (reference sequence). The CDR3 covers 16 residues. The V and J ends lost 2 bases and 3 bases respectively, with 16 bases between them. As DNA, the CDR3 is TGTGCCACCAGCAGAACGCCGGAAAGGGCGGACTATGGCTACACCTTC. Translating gives CATSRTPERADYGYTF.